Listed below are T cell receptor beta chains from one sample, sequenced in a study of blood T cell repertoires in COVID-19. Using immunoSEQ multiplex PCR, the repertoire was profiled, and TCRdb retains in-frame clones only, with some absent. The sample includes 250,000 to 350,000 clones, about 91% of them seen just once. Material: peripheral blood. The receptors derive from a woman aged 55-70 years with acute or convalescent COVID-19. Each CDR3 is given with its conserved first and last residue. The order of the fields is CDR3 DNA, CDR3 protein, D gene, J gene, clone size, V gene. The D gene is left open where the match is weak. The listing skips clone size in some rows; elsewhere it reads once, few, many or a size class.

TGTGCCAGCAGGGGCGGGGGCGCGGGCACTGAAGCTTTCTTT	CASRGGGAGTEAFF	.	TRBJ1-1	.	TRBV7-2
TGTGCCAGCAGCCTCCCGGACAGGGTTGAGACCCAGTACTTC	CASSLPDRVETQYF	TRBD1	TRBJ2-5	.	TRBV6-6
TGTGCCAGCTCACCAGACATGTTGGCATTGTGGGGACAGGGAAACACCGGGGAGCTGTTTTTT	CASSPDMLALWGQGNTGELFF	TRBD1	TRBJ2-2	.	TRBV18
TGTGCCAGCAGCTCCGTCGTATCAACTAATGAAAAACTGTTTTTT	CASSSVVSTNEKLFF	.	TRBJ1-4	.	TRBV3-1/TRBV3-2
TGTGCCAGTAGTATAGTGACAGCTAATTCACCCCTCCACTTT	CASSIVTANSPLHF	.	TRBJ1-6	.	TRBV19
TGTGCCAGCAGTTACCGGACAGGGGGCCAGAACACTGAAGCTTTCTTT	CASSYRTGGQNTEAFF	TRBD1	TRBJ1-1	.	TRBV6-2/TRBV6-3
TGTGCCACCAGTGATACAGGGAGTGGCAATCAGCCCCAGCATTTT	CATSDTGSGNQPQHF	.	TRBJ1-5	.	TRBV24-1
TGTGCCAGCTCACAAAGTAGGGGGCAAGAGACCCAGTACTTC	CASSQSRGQETQYF	.	TRBJ2-5	.	TRBV18
TGTGCCAGCTCCGAAAGGACAGGGATCCACGAGCAGTACTTC	CASSERTGIHEQYF	TRBD1	TRBJ2-7	.	TRBV6-5
TGTGCCACCAGCAGACCTAGTAGGGGGCAGACCCAGTACTTC	CATSRPSRGQTQYF	TRBD1	TRBJ2-5	.	TRBV15
TGTGCCAGCAGTTACGTTAACAGGGGGAATGAGCAGTTCTTC	CASSYVNRGNEQFF	TRBD1	TRBJ2-1	once	TRBV6-2/TRBV6-3
TGTGCCAGCTCACTCGTCGACAGTTCCTATAATTCACCCCTCCACTTT	CASSLVDSSYNSPLHF	.	TRBJ1-6	once	TRBV18
TGCGCCAGACGCAACAGGGATATCTCTGGAAACACCATATATTTT	CARRNRDISGNTIYF	.	TRBJ1-3	.	TRBV5-1
TGTGCCAGCAGACTGGACCACGGGAAAGGTGAAGCTTTCTTT	CASRLDHGKGEAFF	.	TRBJ1-1	.	TRBV5-5
TGCAGCGTTGAGGCAGGGAGGGGGTATGGCTACACCTTC	CSVEAGRGYGYTF	.	TRBJ1-2	once	TRBV29-1
TGTGCCAGCAGCCATCCACAGGGGAGGACTGAAGCTTTCTTT	CASSHPQGRTEAFF	TRBD1	TRBJ1-1	.	TRBV4-2
TGTGCCAGCAGGGACAGGGGCGACACCGGGGAGCTGTTTTTT	CASRDRGDTGELFF	TRBD1	TRBJ2-2	few	TRBV2
TGTGCCAGCAGCTTAGCCCCTTCCTCTGGAAACACCATATATTTT	CASSLAPSSGNTIYF	.	TRBJ1-3	once	TRBV11-2
TGTGCAAGTCGCTTGGAAGGAGATCTCACCGGGGAGCTGTTTTTT	CASRLEGDLTGELFF	.	TRBJ2-2	.	TRBV12-2
TGCGCCAGCAGCCGACAGAGCTCTGGGGCCAACGTCCTGACTTTC	CASSRQSSGANVLTF	.	TRBJ2-6	.	TRBV5-1